The 25 T cell receptor beta chains below come from one sample, sequenced in a study of OX40 agonist ivuxolimab in advanced cancers. Measured with immunoSEQ multiplex PCR; TCRdb has only the in-frame clones, and not every one. The table shows more than 55,000 clones, with 87% occurring only once. Sequencing was performed on CD4+ or CD8+ T cells sorted from blood, taken in a trial of the OX40 agonist ivuxolimab. These TCRs come from an adult with an advanced solid tumor such as melanoma, head and neck, liver or kidney cancer.

The chain joins TRBV4-3 to TRBJ1-2, with TRBD1 identical over 9 bases. The CDR3 is 15 residues long. CDR1 LGHNA and CDR2 YSLEER come from the germline V gene. Trimming took 0 bases from V and 5 from J; bases not matched to a gene: 4. This chain's CDR3 is CASSQELQGAYGYTF. The CDR3 nucleotides are TGCGCCAGCAGCCAAGAATTACAGGGGGCTTATGGCTACACCTTC.

The CDR3 spells CATSQGAWQPQHF. CDR3 nucleotides: TGTGCCACCTCACAGGGGGCATGGCAGCCCCAGCATTTT. This chain connects TRBV19 to TRBJ1-5, with 9 bases that match TRBD1. The V gene's germline CDR1 is LNHDA and CDR2 SQIVND (reference sequence). This CDR3 has 13 residues. V was clipped by 10 bases and J by 7 bases; unmatched bases: 8.

The rearrangement links TRBV27 to TRBJ2-4; 7 bases match TRBD1. The V and J ends lost 8 bases and 0 bases, in that order; junction bases with no gene match: 16. Germline V gives CDR1 MNHEY, CDR2 SMNVEV (reference sequence). The CDR3 loop spans 18 amino acids. CDR3 loop: CASFRGSDRAVAKNIQYF. The CDR3 DNA reads TGTGCCAGCTTTAGGGGTTCTGACAGGGCCGTAGCCAAAAACATTCAGTACTTC.

The V gene is TRBV19, the J gene TRBJ1-5, with TRBD1 identical over 8 bases. Germline CDR1 LNHDA, CDR2 SQIVND (reference sequence). V trimming: 7 bases; J trimming: 4 bases; junction bases outside the gene matches: 6. The CDR3 contains 14 residues. In DNA form, the CDR3 reads TGTGCCAGTACCGGGACAGGCTATAATCAGCCCCAGCATTTT. Amino acid sequence: CASTGTGYNQPQHF.

The chain joins TRBV2 to TRBJ1-6; weak D call: TRBD1 (5 bases). Germline CDR1 is SNHLY and CDR2 is FYNNEI. This CDR3 spans 17 amino acids. Trimming stripped 1 base from V and 8 bases from J, with 18 bases between. The CDR3 loop reads CASSEVWDFSRDSPLHF. CDR3 in DNA: TGTGCCAGCAGTGAAGTTTGGGACTTTTCGCGTGATTCACCCCTCCACTTT.

The chain employs TRBV30 and TRBJ2-5; either TRBD1 or TRBD2 may fit D (5 bases each). The J call is doubtful: the DNA matches TRBJ2-7 better. CDR1 and CDR2 (germline): GTSNPN, SVGIG (reference sequence). This CDR3 is 10 amino acids long. The CDR3 reads CAWGGYEQYF. The CDR3 DNA sequence: TGTGCCTGGGGGGGCTACGAGCAGTACTTC.

A single count supports this clone. The chain carries TRBV28 and TRBJ1-5; D unresolved. The germline CDR1 and CDR2 sequences are MDHEN and SYDVKM. CDR3 length equals 11 residues. Trimming cost V 4 bases and J 5 bases, with 3 bases left between them. This CDR3 reads CASSSYQPQHF. In DNA form, the CDR3 reads TGTGCCAGCAGTTCGTATCAGCCCCAGCATTTT.

This clone was seen only once. The J gene is TRBJ2-1, the V gene TRBV7-3; a possible D gene is TRBD1 (5 bases). The CDR3 has 14 amino acids. Trimming cost V 3 bases and J 9 bases, with 15 bases left between them. Germline V CDR1 and CDR2: SGHTA, FQGTGA. For the CDR3, the DNA is TGTGCCAGCAGCTTTAGGGGTGATCCCGGTGAGCAGTTCTTC. Its protein is CASSFRGDPGEQFF.

This clone was recorded once. The gene calls are TRBV6-1 and TRBJ2-3, with 9 bases fitting TRBD2. CDR1 and CDR2 (germline): MNHNS, SASEGT. V shed 4 bases and J 0 bases; nucleotides not matched to a gene: 8. The CDR3 is made up of 17 amino acids. The CDR3 loop is CASSVFLTSGSTDTQYF. CDR3 sequence (DNA): TGTGCCAGCAGTGTCTTCCTGACTAGCGGAAGCACAGATACGCAGTATTTT.

The chain joins TRBV11-2 to TRBJ2-4; possible D gene TRBD1, 6 bases. The CDR3 runs 15 residues. Deletions cut 3 bases from V and 6 bases from J, with 15 bases between. Germline assignment: CDR1 SGHAT and CDR2 FQNNGV. The CDR3 spells CASSLSGVRGNIQYF. The DNA of the CDR3 is TGTGCCAGCAGCTTGTCAGGGGTTCGGGGAAACATTCAGTACTTC.

This clone has a handful of counts. The gene calls are TRBV7-2 and TRBJ1-5; possibly TRBD1 for D (6 bases). The germline CDR1 and CDR2 sequences are SGHTA and FQGNSA. CDR3 length: 15 residues. V gave up 1 base and J gave up 5 bases, with 12 bases separating them. CDR3 DNA sequence: TGTGCCAGCAGCTTAGTGTTGGGGGCGGATCAGCCCCAGCATTTT. The encoded protein is CASSLVLGADQPQHF. Together with reference TRBV7-2 and TRBJ1-5, the CDR3 gives the full variable domain: GAGVSQSPSNKVTEKGKDVELRCDPISGHTALYWYRQSLGQGLEFLIYFQGNSAPDKSGLPSDRFSAERTGGSVSTLTIQRTQQEDSAVYLCASSLVLGADQPQHFGDGTRLSIL.

The chain combines TRBV29-1 with TRBJ1-3, with D unresolved. Trimming removed 4 bases at V and 3 bases at J, with 10 bases between. The CDR3 loop spans 13 amino acids. CDR1 SQVTM and CDR2 ANQGSEA come from the germline V gene. CDR3: CSVGSGYGNTIYF. CDR3 DNA sequence: TGCAGCGTTGGGTCAGGTTATGGAAACACCATATATTTT.

The CDR3 reads CASSQVGGRGSNEQFF. The CDR3 DNA follows: TGCGCCAGCAGCCAAGTAGGCGGGAGGGGGTCCAATGAGCAGTTCTTC. This chain joins TRBV4-1 and TRBJ2-1, with 9 bases aligning to TRBD2. Germline CDR1 reads MGHRA; CDR2 reads YSYEKL. This CDR3 spans 16 amino acids. V lost 1 base to trimming and J lost 6 bases; unmatched junction nucleotides: 7.

This sequence joins TRBV2 and TRBJ2-7, with no clear D. Germline V gives CDR1 SNHLY, CDR2 FYNNEI. Trimming left V 5 bases short and J 0 bases short, with 17 bases between. This CDR3 spans 16 amino acids. The CDR3 reads CASSRAPAGSSYEQYF. CDR3 coding DNA: TGTGCCAGCAGTCGGGCCCCCGCAGGAAGCTCCTACGAGCAGTACTTC.

The chain is built from TRBV6-1 and TRBJ2-5; 10 bases match TRBD1. CDR1 and CDR2 (germline): MNHNS, SASEGT. J lost 5 bases, V lost 6 bases, and 9 bases had no gene match. The CDR3 covers 15 residues. In DNA, the CDR3 is TGTGCCAGCAGCGGGACAGGGGCCCCGCGGGAGACCCAGTACTTC. The encoded protein is CASSGTGAPRETQYF.

This clone was seen more than once but under ten times. V is TRBV7-9 and J is TRBJ1-2, with D possibly TRBD1 on 6 matching bases. The CDR3 runs 13 residues. Germline CDR1 is SEHNR and CDR2 is FQNEAQ (reference sequence). V lost 2 bases, J lost 6 bases, and 10 bases lay in between. Here the CDR3 reads CASSLTRGDGYTF. CDR3 coding DNA: TGTGCCAGCAGCTTAACCAGGGGCGATGGCTACACCTTC.

The CDR3 here is CASSPRLAGSYEQYF. The CDR3 DNA reads TGTGCCAGCAGCCCTAGACTAGCGGGCTCCTACGAGCAGTACTTC. The chain joins TRBV11-2 to TRBJ2-7; 10 bases align to TRBD2. CDR1 is SGHAT and CDR2 is FQNNGV in the germline V gene. Losses at the gene ends were 5 bases for V and 0 bases for J; bases not matched to a gene: 4. This CDR3 has 15 amino acids.

The rearrangement joins TRBV5-3 to TRBJ1-5, with TRBD1 as a possible D gene (5 bases). TRBV5-3 is labeled an ORF, and its function is uncertain. Trimming stripped 8 bases from V and 6 bases from J, with 9 bases between. The CDR3 loop spans 11 amino acids. This CDR3 is CARGVSQPQHF. The CDR3 region has the DNA TGTGCCAGGGGGGTCAGTCAGCCCCAGCATTTT.

The chain employs TRBV18 and TRBJ1-3, with 7 bases lining up with TRBD1. V gave up 6 bases and J gave up 0 bases; unmatched junction bases: 8. Germline CDR1 is KGHSH and CDR2 is LQKENI. The CDR3 runs to 16 residues. This CDR3 is CASSPDRAVSGNTIYF. For the CDR3, the DNA is TGTGCCAGCTCGCCAGACAGGGCCGTCTCTGGAAACACCATATATTTT.

The gene calls are TRBV5-1 and TRBJ1-4; TRBD1 aligns across 7 bases. Germline V lookup: CDR1 SGHRS, CDR2 YFSETQ. The CDR3 has 15 residues. Trimming cost V 2 bases and J 4 bases; bases outside gene matches: 5. CDR3 protein: CASSFQGEINEKLFF. CDR3 in DNA: TGCGCCAGCAGCTTTCAGGGGGAAATTAATGAAAAACTGTTTTTT.

The chain links TRBV28 to TRBJ2-7; possible D gene TRBD2, 6 bases. The V gene's germline CDR1 is MDHEN and CDR2 SYDVKM. Trimming removed 5 bases from V and 1 base from J, with 9 bases in between. The CDR3 is 13 amino acids. CDR3 DNA: TGTGCCAGCAGTACGGGAGCTTCCTACGAGCAGTACTTC. It yields the protein CASSTGASYEQYF.

The rearrangement links TRBV11-2 to TRBJ2-1, with 8 bases identical to TRBD2. J lost 4 bases, V lost 1 base, and 6 bases had no gene match. Germline-derived CDR1 and CDR2 are SGHAT and FQNNGV. The CDR3 contains 16 residues. The CDR3 DNA reads as TGTGCCAGCAGCTTAGGTGTAGCGGGGCAATACAATGAGCAGTTCTTC. Translating gives CASSLGVAGQYNEQFF.

V gene TRBV4-3 combines with J gene TRBJ1-2; tentative D call: TRBD1 (6 bases). The CDR3 totals 14 residues. The V end was cut by 1 base, the J end by 2 bases, with 8 bases between. CDR1 is LGHNA, CDR2 YSLEER, per germline. The CDR3 sequence is CASSQVGQNYGYTF. CDR3 DNA: TGCGCCAGCAGCCAAGTCGGACAGAACTATGGCTACACCTTC.

The rearrangement uses TRBV28 and TRBJ1-5; D not resolved. Germline lookup yields CDR1 MDHEN and CDR2 SYDVKM. The CDR3 length is 14 residues. Trimming removed 1 base from V and 11 bases from J, with 15 bases in between. The CDR3 DNA is TGTGCCAGCAGTTTATCGGCCAAGAAAGACTCCCAGCATTTT. It specifies CASSLSAKKDSQHF.

The chain employs TRBV14 and TRBJ2-2, with D unclear. This CDR3 comprises 17 residues. Germline CDR1 and CDR2: SGHDN and FVKESK. Trimming removed 2 bases from V and 4 bases from J, with 17 bases in between. The CDR3 DNA reads TGTGCCAGCAGCCAATTCCGTGTGGGCTCGAGCACCGGGGAGCTGTTTTTT. This encodes CASSQFRVGSSTGELFF.